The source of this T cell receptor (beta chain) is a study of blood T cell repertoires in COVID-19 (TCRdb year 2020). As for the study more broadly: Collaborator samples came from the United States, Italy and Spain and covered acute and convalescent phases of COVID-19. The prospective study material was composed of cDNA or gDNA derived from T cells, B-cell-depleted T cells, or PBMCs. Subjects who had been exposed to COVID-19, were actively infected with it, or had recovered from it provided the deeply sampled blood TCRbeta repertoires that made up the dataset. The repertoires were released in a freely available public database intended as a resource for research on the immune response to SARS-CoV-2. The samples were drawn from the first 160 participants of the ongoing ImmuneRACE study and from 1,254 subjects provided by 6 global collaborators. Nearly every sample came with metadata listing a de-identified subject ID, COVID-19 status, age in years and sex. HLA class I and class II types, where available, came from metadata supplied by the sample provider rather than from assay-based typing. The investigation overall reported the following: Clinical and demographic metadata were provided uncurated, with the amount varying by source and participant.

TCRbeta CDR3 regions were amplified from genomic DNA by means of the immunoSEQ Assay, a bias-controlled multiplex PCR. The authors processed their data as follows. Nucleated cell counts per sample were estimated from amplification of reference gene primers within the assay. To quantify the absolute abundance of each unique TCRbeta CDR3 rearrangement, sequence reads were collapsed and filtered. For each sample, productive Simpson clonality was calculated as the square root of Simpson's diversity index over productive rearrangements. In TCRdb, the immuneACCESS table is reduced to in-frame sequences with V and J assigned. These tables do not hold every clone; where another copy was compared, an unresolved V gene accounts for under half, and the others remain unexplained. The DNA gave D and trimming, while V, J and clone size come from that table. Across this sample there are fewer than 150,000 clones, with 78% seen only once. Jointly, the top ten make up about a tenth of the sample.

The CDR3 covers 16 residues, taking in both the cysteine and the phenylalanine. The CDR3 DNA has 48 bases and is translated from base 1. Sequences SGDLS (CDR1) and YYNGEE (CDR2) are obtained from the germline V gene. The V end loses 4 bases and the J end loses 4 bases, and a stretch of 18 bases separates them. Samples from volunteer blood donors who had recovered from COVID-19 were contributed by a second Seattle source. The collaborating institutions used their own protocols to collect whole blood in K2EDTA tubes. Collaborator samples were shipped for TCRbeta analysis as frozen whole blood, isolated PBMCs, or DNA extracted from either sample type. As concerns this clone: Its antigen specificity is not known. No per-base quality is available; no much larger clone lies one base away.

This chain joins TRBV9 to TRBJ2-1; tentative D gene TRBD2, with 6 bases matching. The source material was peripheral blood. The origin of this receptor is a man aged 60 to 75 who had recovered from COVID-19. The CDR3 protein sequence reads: CASSPIAELGYNEQFF. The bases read TGTGCCAGCAGCCCAATAGCGGAGCTGGGGTACAATGAGCAGTTCTTC.